This T cell receptor beta chain was recovered during a study of blood T cell repertoires in COVID-19. TCRdb's copy holds only in-frame clones and misses some; the assay was immunoSEQ multiplex PCR. The table includes under 250,000 clones, around four fifths detected once. The CDR3 contains 14 residues. V was clipped by 7 bases and J by 2 bases; unmatched bases: 7. CDR1 is LNHDA, CDR2 SQIVND, per germline (reference sequence). The clonotype comes from a man aged 40-50 years with acute or convalescent COVID-19. V is TRBV19 and J is TRBJ1-2; 7 nucleotides agree with TRBD1. Sample: peripheral blood. Written as DNA, the CDR3 is TGTGCCAGTAACCCGGGACAGATCAACTATGGCTACACCTTC. Its protein is CASNPGQINYGYTF. The full variable domain, in which reference TRBV19 and TRBJ1-2 provide the parts outside the CDR3, is DGGITQSPKYLFRKEGQNVTLSCEQNLNHDAMYWYRQDPGQGLRLIYYSQIVNDFQKGDIAEGYSVSREKKESFPLTVTSAQKNPTAFYLCASNPGQINYGYTFGSGTRLTVV.